Listed here are 2 T cell receptor beta chains from one sample, sequenced in a study of T cell responses to AZD1222 COVID-19 vaccine. Generated by immunoSEQ multiplex PCR, the TCRdb table keeps only in-frame clones and is missing some. The sample has around 80,000 clones, 90% to 95% seen once; the top ten hold over 4.5%. Source: peripheral blood, taken on day 0 of AZD1222 vaccination. The receptors were sampled from an adult in good health.

J is TRBJ1-1 and V is TRBV19; weak D call: TRBD1 (5 bases). The CDR3 has 13 amino acids. V lost 7 bases, J lost 3 bases, and 12 bases lay in between. Germline-derived CDR1 and CDR2 are LNHDA and SQIVND (reference sequence). CDR3 DNA: TGTGCCAGTATAGCAGGGCCATACACTGAAGCTTTCTTT. Amino acids: CASIAGPYTEAFF.

V is TRBV3-1 (or the pseudogene TRBV3-2) and J is TRBJ2-3; 8 nucleotides align to TRBD1. The junction had 4 bases not matched to a gene; V was cut back by 4 bases and J by 1 base. The CDR3 consists of 15 residues. Germline V gene sequence: CDR1 LGHDT, CDR2 YNNKEL (reference sequence). CDR3 protein: CASSPSGQGTDTQYF. Written as DNA, the CDR3 is TGTGCCAGCAGCCCTTCGGGACAGGGCACAGATACGCAGTATTTT.